The rows below give T cell receptor beta chains drawn from one sample of a study of blood T cells in healthy people across ages. TCRdb called the 5' RACE reads again in MiXCR, with one record for every CDR3 protein. The sample lists about 1.4 million distinct CDR3 sequences, roughly 59% occurring once. Sequenced input: blood. These receptor sequences come from a man younger than 30 in good health. The CDR3 runs from the conserved cysteine through the conserved F or W. A D gene is named only where the DNA matches it firmly. Some rows have no size entry. The others give once, few or many, or a class for an expanded clone.

J gene: TRBJ2-7
clone size: -
D gene: -
V gene: TRBV11-2
CDR3 DNA: TGTGCCAGCAGCCCTTATGTGGGATACGAGCAGTACTTC
CDR3 protein: CASSPYVGYEQYF

J gene: TRBJ2-7
clone size: -
D gene: -
V gene: TRBV20-1
CDR3 DNA: TGCAGTGGCGGAAGGAGCTCCTCCTACGAGCAGTACTTC
CDR3 protein: CSGGRSSSYEQYF

J gene: TRBJ2-2
clone size: -
D gene: -
V gene: TRBV4-1
CDR3 DNA: TGCGCCAGCAGCCAGATGGAAGGGGCCGGGGAGCTGTTTTTT
CDR3 protein: CASSQMEGAGELFF

J gene: TRBJ2-7
clone size: many
D gene: -
V gene: TRBV4-2
CDR3 DNA: TGTGCCAGCAGCCAGGGTCGAAGCGAGCAGTACTTC
CDR3 protein: CASSQGRSEQYF

J gene: TRBJ2-2
clone size: -
D gene: -
V gene: TRBV24-1
CDR3 DNA: TGTGCCACCGAAGACATACAGACTAACACCGGGGAGCTGTTTTTT
CDR3 protein: CATEDIQTNTGELFF

J gene: TRBJ2-1
clone size: -
D gene: -
V gene: TRBV12-3/TRBV12-4
CDR3 DNA: TGTGCCAGCAGTTTAGCTCTCATTAGTTCCTACAATGAGCAGTTCTTC
CDR3 protein: CASSLALISSYNEQFF

J gene: TRBJ2-7
clone size: -
D gene: -
V gene: TRBV4-3
CDR3 DNA: TGCGCCAGCAGCCACCAACAGGGTGGGCAATACGAGCAGTACTTC
CDR3 protein: CASSHQQGGQYEQYF

J gene: TRBJ1-2
clone size: -
D gene: -
V gene: TRBV4-3
CDR3 DNA: TGCGCCAGCAGCCAAGATGGCAGGGACGAGGATGGCTACACCTTC
CDR3 protein: CASSQDGRDEDGYTF

J gene: TRBJ2-7
clone size: few
D gene: -
V gene: TRBV4-1
CDR3 DNA: TGCGCCAGCAGCCAAGGAATCGGGGGCTACTACGAGCAGTACTTC
CDR3 protein: CASSQGIGGYYEQYF

J gene: TRBJ2-7
clone size: few
D gene: TRBD2
V gene: TRBV4-2
CDR3 DNA: TGTGCCAGCAGCCCGACTAGCGGGAGAGCAATCGGGTACGAGCAGTACTTC
CDR3 protein: CASSPTSGRAIGYEQYF

J gene: TRBJ2-3
clone size: -
D gene: TRBD2
V gene: TRBV2
CDR3 DNA: TGTGCCAGCCTAGCGGGAGTGGTAGATACGCAGTATTTT
CDR3 protein: CASLAGVVDTQYF

J gene: TRBJ2-1
clone size: few
D gene: TRBD2
V gene: TRBV20-1
CDR3 DNA: TGCAGTGCTAGTGAAACTAGCGGGAGGCCCGACAATGAGCAGTTCTTC
CDR3 protein: CSASETSGRPDNEQFF

J gene: TRBJ2-3
clone size: -
D gene: -
V gene: TRBV20-1
CDR3 DNA: TGCAGTGCTAGGGATGTAGGCGGGGGCTCCGGGGATACGCAGTATTTT
CDR3 protein: CSARDVGGGSGDTQYF

J gene: TRBJ1-2
clone size: -
D gene: -
V gene: TRBV29-1
CDR3 DNA: TGCAGCGTTGAAGAGTGGCAGGAAGATAACTATGGCTACACCTTC
CDR3 protein: CSVEEWQEDNYGYTF

J gene: TRBJ2-7
clone size: -
D gene: -
V gene: TRBV15
CDR3 DNA: TGTGCCACCAGCAGACTCGGGAACTCAGGGTTCGAGCAGTACTTC
CDR3 protein: CATSRLGNSGFEQYF

J gene: TRBJ2-7
clone size: -
D gene: -
V gene: TRBV12-3/TRBV12-4
CDR3 DNA: TGTGCCAGCAGTCCGGTAAACGACAATCGAAACGAGCAGTACTTC
CDR3 protein: CASSPVNDNRNEQYF

J gene: TRBJ2-7
clone size: -
D gene: -
V gene: TRBV2
CDR3 DNA: TGTGCCAGCAGTGCCTCTGCGGACGGGGTCCACGAGCAGTACTTC
CDR3 protein: CASSASADGVHEQYF

J gene: TRBJ2-1
clone size: -
D gene: -
V gene: TRBV12-3/TRBV12-4
CDR3 DNA: TGTGCCAGCAGGTCAACAGGGTACAATGAGCAGTTCTTC
CDR3 protein: CASRSTGYNEQFF

J gene: TRBJ2-7
clone size: -
D gene: -
V gene: TRBV21-1
CDR3 DNA: TGTGCCAGCAGCATCTCGGCCCCGGACGGGGACGAGCAGTACTTC
CDR3 protein: CASSISAPDGDEQYF

J gene: TRBJ2-5
clone size: -
D gene: -
V gene: TRBV7-2
CDR3 DNA: TGTGCCAGCAGCGTAAGGGAATTCCAAGAGACCCAGTACTTC
CDR3 protein: CASSVREFQETQYF

J gene: TRBJ2-7
clone size: -
D gene: -
V gene: TRBV4-2
CDR3 DNA: TGTGCCAGCAGCCAGGGAGGGGACGGGGGCAACTCGGGGAATGAGCAGTACTTC
CDR3 protein: CASSQGGDGGNSGNEQYF

J gene: TRBJ2-1
clone size: -
D gene: TRBD1
V gene: TRBV6-6
CDR3 DNA: TGTGCCAGCATTCGAGGGACAGATACTAATGAGCAGTTCTTC
CDR3 protein: CASIRGTDTNEQFF